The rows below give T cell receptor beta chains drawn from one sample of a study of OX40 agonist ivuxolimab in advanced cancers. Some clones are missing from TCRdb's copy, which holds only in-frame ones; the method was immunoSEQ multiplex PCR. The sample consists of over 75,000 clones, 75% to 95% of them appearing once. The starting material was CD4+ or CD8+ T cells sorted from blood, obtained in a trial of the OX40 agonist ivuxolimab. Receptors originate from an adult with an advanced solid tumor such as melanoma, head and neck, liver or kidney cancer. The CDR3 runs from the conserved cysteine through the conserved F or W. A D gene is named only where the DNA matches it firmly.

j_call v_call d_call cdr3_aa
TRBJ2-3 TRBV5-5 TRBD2 CASSWNFAGGQDTQYF
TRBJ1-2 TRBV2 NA CASMGDGPYGYTF
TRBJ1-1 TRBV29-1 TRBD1 CSGGQGHTEAFF
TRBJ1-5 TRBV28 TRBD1 CASSFGRGGHQPQHF
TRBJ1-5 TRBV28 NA CASRVSNQPQHF
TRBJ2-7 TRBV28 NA CASSFGDRDYEQYF
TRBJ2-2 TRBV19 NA CASSIRKTGTNTGELFF
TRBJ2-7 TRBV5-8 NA CASGLQGHEQYF
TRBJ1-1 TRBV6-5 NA CASSYRGAEAFF
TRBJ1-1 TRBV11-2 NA CASSLAGPRTEAFF
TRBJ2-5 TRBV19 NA CASSPGSGAQYF
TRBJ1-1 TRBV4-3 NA CASSQDRGGLLRTEAFF
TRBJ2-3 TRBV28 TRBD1 CASSLQQGADTQYF
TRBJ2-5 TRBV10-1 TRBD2 CASSSILAEPQETQYF
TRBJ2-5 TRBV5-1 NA CASRGETQETQYF
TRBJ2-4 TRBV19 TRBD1 CASSLRGQGVSIAKNIQYF
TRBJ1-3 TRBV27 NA CASSRAGDGNTIYF
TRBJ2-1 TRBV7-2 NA CASSLDGSAIEQFF
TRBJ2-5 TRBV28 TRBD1 CASSLSGQGPQETQYF
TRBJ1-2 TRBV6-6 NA CASRLTGSNGYTF
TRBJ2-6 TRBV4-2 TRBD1 CASSPDRGLSGANVLTF
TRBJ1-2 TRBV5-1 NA CASSLVAGGDGYTF
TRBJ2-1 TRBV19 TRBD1 CASSKLTGGYEQFF
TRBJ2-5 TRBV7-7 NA CASSLATNQETQYF
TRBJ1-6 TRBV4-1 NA CASSQVLNNSPLHF
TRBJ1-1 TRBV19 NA CASNAGPGQWTEAFF
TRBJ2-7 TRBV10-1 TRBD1 CASSDAGFGTASGWQYF
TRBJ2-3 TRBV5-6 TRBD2 CASSFELALPTDTQYF
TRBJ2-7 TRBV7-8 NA CASSLAGQYEQYF
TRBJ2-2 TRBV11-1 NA CASSLRGADTGELFF
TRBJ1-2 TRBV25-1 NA CASSEGPIYGYTF
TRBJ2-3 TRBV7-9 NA CASMWGTSTDTQYF
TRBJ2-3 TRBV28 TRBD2 CASSSSGTSGRAPPDTQYF
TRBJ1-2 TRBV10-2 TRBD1 CASRKGRGSLEIWDGYTF
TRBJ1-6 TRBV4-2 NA CASSHTQGITLHF
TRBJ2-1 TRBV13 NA CASSLGSRFGEFF
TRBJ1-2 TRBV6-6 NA CASSERTSNYGYTF
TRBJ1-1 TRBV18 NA CASSPGVQMNTEAFF
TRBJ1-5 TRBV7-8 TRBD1 CASSPGGGISGNQPQHF
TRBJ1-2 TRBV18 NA CASSPQDVYGYTF
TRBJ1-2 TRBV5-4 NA CASSQAEGVGAYGYTF
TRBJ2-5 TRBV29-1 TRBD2 CSVDGLAGGFQETQYF
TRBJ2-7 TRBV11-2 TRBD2 CASSRGAGVSYEQYF
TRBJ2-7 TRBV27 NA CASSLWGAIGPYEQYF
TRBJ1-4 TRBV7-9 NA CASSLQGVKLFF
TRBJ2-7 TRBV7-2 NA CASSLSVLGAFYEQYF
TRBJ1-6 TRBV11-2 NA CASSLEPGGNSPLHF